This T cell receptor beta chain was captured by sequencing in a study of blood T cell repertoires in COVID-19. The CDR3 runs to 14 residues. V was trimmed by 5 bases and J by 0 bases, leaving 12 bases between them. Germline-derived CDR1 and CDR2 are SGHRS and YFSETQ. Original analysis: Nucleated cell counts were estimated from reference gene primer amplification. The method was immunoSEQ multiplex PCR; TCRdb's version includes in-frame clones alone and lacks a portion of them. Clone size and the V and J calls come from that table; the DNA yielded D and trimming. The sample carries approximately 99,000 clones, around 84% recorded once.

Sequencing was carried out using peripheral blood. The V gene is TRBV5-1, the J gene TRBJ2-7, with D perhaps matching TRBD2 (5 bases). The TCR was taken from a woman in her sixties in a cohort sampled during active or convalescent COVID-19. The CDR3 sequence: CASSRGLGSYEQYF. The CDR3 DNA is TGCGCCAGCAGTCGCGGACTCGGCTCCTACGAGCAGTACTTC.